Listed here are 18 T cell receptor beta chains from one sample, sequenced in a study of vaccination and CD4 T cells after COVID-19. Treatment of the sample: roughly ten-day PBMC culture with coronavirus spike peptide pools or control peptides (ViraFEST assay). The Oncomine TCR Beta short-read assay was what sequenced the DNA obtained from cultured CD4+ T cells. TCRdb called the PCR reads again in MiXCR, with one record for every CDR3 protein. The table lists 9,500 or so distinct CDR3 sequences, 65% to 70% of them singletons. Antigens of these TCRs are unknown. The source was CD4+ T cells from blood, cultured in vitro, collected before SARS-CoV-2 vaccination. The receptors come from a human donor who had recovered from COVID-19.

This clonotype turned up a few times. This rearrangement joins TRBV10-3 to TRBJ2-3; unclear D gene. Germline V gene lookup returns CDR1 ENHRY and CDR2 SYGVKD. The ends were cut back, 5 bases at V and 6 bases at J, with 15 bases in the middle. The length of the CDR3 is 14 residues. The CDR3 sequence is CAISPTVNRDTQYF. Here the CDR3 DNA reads TGTGCCATCAGTCCCACCGTAAACCGGGATACGCAGTATTTT.

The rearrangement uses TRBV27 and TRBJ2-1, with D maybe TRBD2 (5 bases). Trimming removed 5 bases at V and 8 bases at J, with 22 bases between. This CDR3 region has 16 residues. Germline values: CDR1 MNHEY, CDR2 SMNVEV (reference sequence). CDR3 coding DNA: TGTGCCAGCAGTCCACGCCCTACTCTAGCTACCGATGAGCAGTTCTTC. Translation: CASSPRPTLATDEQFF.

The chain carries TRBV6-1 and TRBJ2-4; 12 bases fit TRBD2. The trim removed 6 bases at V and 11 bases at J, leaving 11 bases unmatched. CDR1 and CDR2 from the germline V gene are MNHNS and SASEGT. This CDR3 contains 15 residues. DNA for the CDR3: TGTGCCAGCAGGTCGCGGACTAGCGGGATCCCAGTTCAGTACTTC. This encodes CASRSRTSGIPVQYF.

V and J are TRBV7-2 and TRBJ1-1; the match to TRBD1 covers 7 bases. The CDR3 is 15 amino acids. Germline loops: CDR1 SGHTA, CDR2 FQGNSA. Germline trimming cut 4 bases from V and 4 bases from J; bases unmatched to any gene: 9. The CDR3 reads CASSSYRGVSTEAFF. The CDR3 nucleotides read TGTGCCAGCAGCTCTTACAGGGGTGTGAGCACTGAAGCTTTCTTT. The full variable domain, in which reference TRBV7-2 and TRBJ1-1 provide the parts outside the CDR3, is GAGVSQSPSNKVTEKGKDVELRCDPISGHTALYWYRQSLGQGLEFLIYFQGNSAPDKSGLPSDRFSAERTGGSVSTLTIQRTQQEDSAVYLCASSSYRGVSTEAFFGQGTRLTVV.

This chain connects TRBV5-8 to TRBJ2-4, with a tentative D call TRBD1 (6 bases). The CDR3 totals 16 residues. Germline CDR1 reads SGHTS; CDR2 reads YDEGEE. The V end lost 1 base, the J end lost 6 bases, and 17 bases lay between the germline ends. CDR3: CASSLRGRGVRNIQYF. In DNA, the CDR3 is TGTGCCAGCAGCTTGAGGGGCAGGGGAGTTCGAAACATTCAGTACTTC.

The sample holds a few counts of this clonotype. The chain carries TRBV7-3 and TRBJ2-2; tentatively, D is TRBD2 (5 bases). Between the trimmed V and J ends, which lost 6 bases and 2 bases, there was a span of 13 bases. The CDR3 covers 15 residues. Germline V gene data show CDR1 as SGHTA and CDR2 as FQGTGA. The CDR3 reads CASSPRGANTGELFF. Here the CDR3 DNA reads TGTGCCAGCAGTCCCCGGGGAGCAAACACCGGGGAGCTGTTTTTT.

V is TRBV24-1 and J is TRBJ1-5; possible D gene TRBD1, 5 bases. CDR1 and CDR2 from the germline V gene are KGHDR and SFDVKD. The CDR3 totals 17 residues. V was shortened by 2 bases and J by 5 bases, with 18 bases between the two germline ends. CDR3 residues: CATSDSKAWGKDQPQHF. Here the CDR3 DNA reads TGTGCCACCAGTGATTCTAAGGCCTGGGGGAAAGATCAGCCCCAGCATTTT.

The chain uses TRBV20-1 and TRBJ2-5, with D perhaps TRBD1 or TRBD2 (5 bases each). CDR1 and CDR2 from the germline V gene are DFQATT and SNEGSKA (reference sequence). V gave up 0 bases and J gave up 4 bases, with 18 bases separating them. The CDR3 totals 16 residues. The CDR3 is CSARDLRAGTRETQYF. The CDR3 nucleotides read TGCAGTGCTAGAGATCTGCGCGCTGGGACCCGAGAGACCCAGTACTTC.

CDR3 sequence (DNA): TGCAGTGCTAGGAGTATGGGACAGGGGAATTCACCCCTCCACTTT. Translating gives CSARSMGQGNSPLHF. This chain uses TRBV20-1 with TRBJ1-6, with 10 bases fitting TRBD1. V was clipped by 3 bases and J by 7 bases; unmatched bases: 6. The CDR3 runs 15 residues. Germline V gives CDR1 DFQATT, CDR2 SNEGSKA (reference sequence).

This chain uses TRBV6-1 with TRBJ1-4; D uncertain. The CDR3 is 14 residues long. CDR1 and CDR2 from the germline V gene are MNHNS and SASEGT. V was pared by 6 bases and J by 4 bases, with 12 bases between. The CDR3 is CASSQDQGNEKLFF. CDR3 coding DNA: TGTGCCAGCAGCCAGGACCAAGGTAATGAAAAACTGTTTTTT.

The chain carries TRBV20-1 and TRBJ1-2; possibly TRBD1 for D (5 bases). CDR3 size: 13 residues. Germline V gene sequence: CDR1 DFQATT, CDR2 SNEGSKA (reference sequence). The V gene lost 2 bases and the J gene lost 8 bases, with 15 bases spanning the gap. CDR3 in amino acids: CSARPEPWGGYTF. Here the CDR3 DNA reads TGCAGTGCTAGACCTGAGCCTTGGGGCGGCTACACCTTC.

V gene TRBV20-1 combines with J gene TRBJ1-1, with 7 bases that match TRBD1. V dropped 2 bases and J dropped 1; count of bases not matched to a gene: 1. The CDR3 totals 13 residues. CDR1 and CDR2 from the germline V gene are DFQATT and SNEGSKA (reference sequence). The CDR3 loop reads CSARRDRNTEAFF. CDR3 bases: TGCAGTGCTAGAAGGGACAGGAACACTGAAGCTTTCTTT.

The CDR3 sequence: CSAGGTTNTGELFF. The CDR3 nucleotides are TGCAGTGCTGGAGGGACGACGAACACCGGGGAGCTGTTTTTT. The chain couples TRBV20-1 to TRBJ2-2; perhaps TRBD2 as D (6 bases). CDR1 and CDR2 from the germline V gene are DFQATT and SNEGSKA (reference sequence). Trimming stripped 5 bases from V and 0 bases from J, with 10 bases between. There are 14 residues in the CDR3.

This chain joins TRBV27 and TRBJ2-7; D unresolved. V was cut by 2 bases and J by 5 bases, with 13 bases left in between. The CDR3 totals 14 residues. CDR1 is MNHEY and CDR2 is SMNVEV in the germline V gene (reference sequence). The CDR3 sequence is CASSLTPLSNEQYF. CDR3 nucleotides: TGTGCCAGCAGTTTAACCCCCTTAAGTAACGAGCAGTACTTC.

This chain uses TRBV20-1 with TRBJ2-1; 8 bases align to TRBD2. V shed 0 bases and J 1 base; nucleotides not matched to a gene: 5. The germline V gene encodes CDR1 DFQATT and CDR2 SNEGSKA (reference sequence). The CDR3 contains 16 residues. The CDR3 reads CSAREAGGRSYNEQFF. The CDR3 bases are TGCAGTGCTAGAGAGGCGGGAGGTAGGTCCTACAATGAGCAGTTCTTC.

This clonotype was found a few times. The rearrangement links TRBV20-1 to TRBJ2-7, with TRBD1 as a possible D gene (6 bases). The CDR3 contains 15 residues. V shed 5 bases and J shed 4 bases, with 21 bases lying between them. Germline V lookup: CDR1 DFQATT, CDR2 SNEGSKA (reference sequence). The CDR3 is CSAGSGSQGNYEQYF. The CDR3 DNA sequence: TGCAGTGCTGGATCTGGGAGTCAGGGGAATTACGAGCAGTACTTC.

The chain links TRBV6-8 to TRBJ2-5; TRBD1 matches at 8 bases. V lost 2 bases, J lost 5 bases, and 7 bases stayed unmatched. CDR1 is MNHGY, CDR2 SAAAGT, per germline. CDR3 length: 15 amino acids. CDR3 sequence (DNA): TGTGCCAGCAGTTACCCCGGACAGGGTAAGGAGACCCAGTACTTC. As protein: CASSYPGQGKETQYF.

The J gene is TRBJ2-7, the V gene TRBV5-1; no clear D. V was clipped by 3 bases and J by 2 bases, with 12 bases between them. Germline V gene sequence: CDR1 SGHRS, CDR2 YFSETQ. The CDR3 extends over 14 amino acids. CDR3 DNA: TGCGCCAGCAGCTCCACGGCCGGTACCTACGAGCAGTACTTC. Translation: CASSSTAGTYEQYF.